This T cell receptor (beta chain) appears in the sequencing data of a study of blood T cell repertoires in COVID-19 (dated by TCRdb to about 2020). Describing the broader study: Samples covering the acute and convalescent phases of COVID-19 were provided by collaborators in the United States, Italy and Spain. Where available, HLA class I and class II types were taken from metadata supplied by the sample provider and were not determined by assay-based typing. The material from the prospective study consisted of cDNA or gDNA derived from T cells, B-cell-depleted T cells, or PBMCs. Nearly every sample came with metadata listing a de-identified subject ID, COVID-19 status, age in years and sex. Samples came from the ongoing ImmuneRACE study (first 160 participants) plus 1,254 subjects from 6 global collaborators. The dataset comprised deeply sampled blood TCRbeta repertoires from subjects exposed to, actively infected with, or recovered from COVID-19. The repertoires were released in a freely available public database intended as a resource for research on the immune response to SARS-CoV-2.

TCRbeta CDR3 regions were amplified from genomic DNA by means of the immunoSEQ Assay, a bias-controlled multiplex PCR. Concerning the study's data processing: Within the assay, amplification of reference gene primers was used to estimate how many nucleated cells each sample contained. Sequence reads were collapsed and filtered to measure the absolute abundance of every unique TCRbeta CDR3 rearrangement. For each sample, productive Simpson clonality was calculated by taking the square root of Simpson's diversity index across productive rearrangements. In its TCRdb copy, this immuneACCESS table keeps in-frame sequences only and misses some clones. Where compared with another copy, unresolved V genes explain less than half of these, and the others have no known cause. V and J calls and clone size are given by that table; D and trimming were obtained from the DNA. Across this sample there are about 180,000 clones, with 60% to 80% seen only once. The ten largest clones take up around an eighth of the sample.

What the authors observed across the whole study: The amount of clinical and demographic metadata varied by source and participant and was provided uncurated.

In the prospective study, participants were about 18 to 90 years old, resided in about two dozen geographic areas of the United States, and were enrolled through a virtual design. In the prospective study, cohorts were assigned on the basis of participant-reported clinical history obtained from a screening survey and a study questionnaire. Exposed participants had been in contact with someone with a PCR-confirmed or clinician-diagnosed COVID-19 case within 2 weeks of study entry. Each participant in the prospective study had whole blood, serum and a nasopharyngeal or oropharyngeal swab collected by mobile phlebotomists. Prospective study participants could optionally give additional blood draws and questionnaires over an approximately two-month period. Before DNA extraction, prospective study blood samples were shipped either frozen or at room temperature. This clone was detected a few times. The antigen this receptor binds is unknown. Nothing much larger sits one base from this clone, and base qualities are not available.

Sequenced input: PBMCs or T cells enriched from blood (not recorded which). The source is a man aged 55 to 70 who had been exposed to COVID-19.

The DNA sequence is as follows: TGTGCCAGCAGCTTCGACCGAAGGGGACAGCCCCAGCATTTT. Translated, this is CASSFDRRGQPQHF. The rearranged chain carries TRBV7-2 and TRBJ1-5; TRBD1 is perhaps the D gene, given 5 matching bases. From the cysteine through the phenylalanine, the CDR3 covers 14 amino acids. CDR3 DNA is the only sequence kept; it has 42 bases, read in frame from the first base. The germline V gene supplies CDR1 SGHTA and CDR2 FQGNSA. V is pared back by 3 bases and J by 7 bases, with 13 bases lying between the germline termini.